The text below deals with one T cell receptor beta chain. This entry comes from a study of T cells in Graves' hyperthyroidism and ophthalmopathy. Study information: Sampling of peripheral blood happened at initial diagnosis, prior to any treatment.

RNA transcripts served as the template for amplifying TCR beta CDR3 regions. During a first-round RT-PCR of the TCR CDR3, the HTBI primer set was used. One entry per CDR3 protein, called by TCRdb with MiXCR from the multiplex PCR reads. The data contain some 380,000 distinct CDR3 sequences, roughly 14% of them seen just once; the ten biggest clones take up around 21%. The study enrolled patients aged 18 to 65 with newly diagnosed hyperthyroidism of under 2 months' duration. Any patient presenting with uncontrolled infection, other autoimmune disease, pregnancy or lactation was left out. The V and J ends lost 5 bases and 4 bases respectively, with 11 bases between them. This CDR3 is built from 13 residues. CDR1 and CDR2 (germline): MDHEN, SYDVKM.

The sequencing input was blood. V and J are TRBV28 and TRBJ1-2; D is ambiguous. This clonotype originated in a man between 25 and 39 years old with Graves' hyperthyroidism that later progressed to Graves' ophthalmopathy. As DNA, the CDR3 is TGTGCCAGCAGTATTGCGGAGGCCTATGGCTACACCTTC. Translated: CASSIAEAYGYTF.